This TCR beta chain was obtained from a study of T cell repertoires in cytomegalovirus infection. CDR1 is LNHNV, CDR2 YYDKDF, per germline (reference sequence). The length of the CDR3 is 15 residues. The V end was cut by 3 bases, the J end by 3 bases, with 14 bases between. The sample holds many counts of this clonotype. Antigen: not known. Each CDR3 protein gets one entry after TCRdb re-called the reads with MiXCR. Found here are about 60,000 distinct CDR3 sequences, 33% of them singletons; the top ten hold approximately 70%. The sample consisted of PBMCs, sequenced either directly or after in vitro stimulation (not recorded which). The chain joins TRBV15 to TRBJ1-1; D ambiguous. This sequence was found in a human donor in good health (CMV status not recorded). Some clones in this sample may be carry-over from other donors' samples. The CDR3 spells CATSSALLDDTEAFF. CDR3 bases: TGTGCCACCAGCAGCGCTTTATTGGATGACACTGAAGCTTTCTTT. The full variable domain, rest sourced from reference TRBV15 and TRBJ1-1, is DAMVIQNPRYQVTQFGKPVTLSCSQTLNHNVMYWYQQKSSQAPKLLFHYYDKDFNNEADTPDNFQSRRPNTSFCFLDIRSPGLGDTAMYLCATSSALLDDTEAFFGQGTRLTVV.